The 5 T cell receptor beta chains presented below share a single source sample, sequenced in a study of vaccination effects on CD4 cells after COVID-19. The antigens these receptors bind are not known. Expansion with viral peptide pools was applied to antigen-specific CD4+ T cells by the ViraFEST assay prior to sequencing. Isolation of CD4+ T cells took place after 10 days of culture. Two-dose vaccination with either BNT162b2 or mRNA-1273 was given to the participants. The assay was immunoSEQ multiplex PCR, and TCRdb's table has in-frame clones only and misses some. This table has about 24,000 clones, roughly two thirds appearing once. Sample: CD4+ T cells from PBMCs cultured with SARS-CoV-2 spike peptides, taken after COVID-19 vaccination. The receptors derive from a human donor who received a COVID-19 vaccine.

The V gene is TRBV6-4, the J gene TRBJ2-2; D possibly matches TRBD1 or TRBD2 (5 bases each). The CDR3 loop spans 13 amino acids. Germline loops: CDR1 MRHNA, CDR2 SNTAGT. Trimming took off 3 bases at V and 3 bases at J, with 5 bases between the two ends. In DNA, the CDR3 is TGTGCCAGCAGTGAGGGGGACACCGGGGAGCTGTTTTTT. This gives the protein CASSEGDTGELFF.

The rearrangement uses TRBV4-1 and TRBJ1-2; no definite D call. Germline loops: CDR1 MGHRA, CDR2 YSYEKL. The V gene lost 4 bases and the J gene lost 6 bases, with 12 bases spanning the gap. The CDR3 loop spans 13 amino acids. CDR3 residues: CASSRIIWDGYTF. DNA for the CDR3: TGCGCCAGCAGCCGGATCATATGGGATGGCTACACCTTC.

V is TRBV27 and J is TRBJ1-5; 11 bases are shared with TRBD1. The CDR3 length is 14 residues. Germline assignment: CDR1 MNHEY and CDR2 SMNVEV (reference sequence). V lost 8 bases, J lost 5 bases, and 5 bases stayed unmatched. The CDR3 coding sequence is TGTGCCAGCGCAAAGGACAGGGGGCATCAGCCCCAGCATTTT. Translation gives CASAKDRGHQPQHF.

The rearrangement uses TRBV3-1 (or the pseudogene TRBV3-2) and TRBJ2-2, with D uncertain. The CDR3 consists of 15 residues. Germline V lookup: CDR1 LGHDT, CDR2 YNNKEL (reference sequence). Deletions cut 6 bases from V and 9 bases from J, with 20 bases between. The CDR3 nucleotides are TGTGCCAGCAGTCACGGTGAGGCGGCGAGGCGGGAGCTGTTTTTT. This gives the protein CASSHGEAARRELFF.

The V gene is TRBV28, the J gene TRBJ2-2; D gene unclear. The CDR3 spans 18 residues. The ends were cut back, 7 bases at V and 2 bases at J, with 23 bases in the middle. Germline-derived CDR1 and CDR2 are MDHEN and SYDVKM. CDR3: CASKHITGLQPNTGELFF. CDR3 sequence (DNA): TGTGCCAGCAAGCACATAACCGGGCTCCAACCTAACACCGGGGAGCTGTTTTTT.